The entry below gives a single T cell receptor beta chain sequence along with its context. The clone's antigen remains unknown. No base qualities exist here, and no much larger clone lies one base off it. The CDR1 and CDR2 encoded by the germline V gene are SNHLY and FYNNEI. V is shortened by 4 bases, J by 2 bases, and the region joining them spans 9 bases. The CDR3, from cysteine to phenylalanine, totals 13 residues. Here the CDR3 DNA is all that survives: 39 bases in frame from base 1. To prepare the library, RT-PCR was applied. For sequencing, an Illumina HiSeq 2500 was employed. The public sequencing data were trimmed at Q25 with fastp and processed into clonotypes with MiXCR by TCRdb, which kept only in-frame beta chains. Rows merge per CDR3 protein into single entries with the most common DNA and genes. Across this sample there are under 800,000 distinct CDR3 sequences, with approximately 15% seen only once. Together, the top ten hold around 7.3% of the sample.

This entry comes from a study of response to subunit inactivated influenza vaccine (dated by TCRdb to 2016 to 2019). In terms of the full investigation: Deep quantitative T cell receptor repertoire profiling was used in the study to track responses to a trivalent subunit inactivated influenza vaccine.

What the research found in general, with its limitations: According to the authors, only a limited number of new T cells may be recruited by each seasonal influenza vaccination.

The chain was built from TRBV2 and TRBJ2-7; the D gene is possibly TRBD1 or TRBD2, with 6 bases matching each. This receptor was obtained from a man aged 45-65 years who received an inactivated influenza vaccine. Donor details come from another sample of the same person, matched by shared clones. The sequencing here drew on PBMCs from blood, taken about 14 days before vaccination. The DNA sequence is TGTGCCAGCAGTGTACGGGGGCCCTACGAGCAGTACTTC. Its amino acids are CASSVRGPYEQYF.